The 22 T cell receptor beta chains below all came from one sample that was sequenced in a study of T cells after yellow fever vaccination. TCRdb re-called the 5' RACE reads with MiXCR, one entry per CDR3 protein. The sample holds about 250,000 distinct CDR3 sequences, roughly 4% seen once. Source: PBMCs, taken 15 days after the yellow fever booster vaccination. The receptor source for this set is a man aged 18-30 years who received the YFV17D yellow fever vaccine.

This clonotype showed up many times. The J gene is TRBJ1-3, the V gene TRBV28, with D tentatively TRBD1 (6 bases). The CDR3 contains 16 residues. Trimming cost V 7 bases and J 0 bases, with 16 bases left between them. Looked up from germline, CDR1 is MDHEN and CDR2 is SYDVKM. The CDR3 coding sequence is TGTGCCAGCATCAAGGGGGGCCAGTTCTCTGGAAACACCATATATTTT. As protein: CASIKGGQFSGNTIYF.

Regarding this clonotype: A read error may explain this, as a much larger clone is one base away. It is likely a read error, because the conserved phenylalanine at the end of the CDR3 is missing. The V gene is TRBV5-6, the J gene TRBJ1-3, with D unresolved. V dropped 6 bases and J dropped 1 base, with 5 bases sitting between them. This CDR3 has 12 amino acids. Germline V gene sequence: CDR1 SGHDT, CDR2 YYEEEE. In DNA form, the CDR3 reads TGTGCCAGCAAGGCGTCTGGAAACACCATATATATT. The encoded protein is CASKASGNTIYI.

This clonotype was found many times. This rearrangement joins TRBV5-5 to TRBJ1-2; D possibly corresponds to TRBD1 (6 bases). Germline CDR1 is SGHKS and CDR2 is YYEKEE (reference sequence). With 0 bases removed from V and 8 bases from J, the gap between germline ends came to 14 bases. CDR3 length: 14 amino acids. The CDR3 protein is CASSLARVGGGYTF. For the CDR3, the DNA is TGTGCCAGCAGCTTGGCTCGAGTAGGGGGAGGCTACACCTTC.

This clonotype was recorded at least ten times. The V call is TRBV6-2 or TRBV6-3, the J call TRBJ2-1; 8 nucleotides match TRBD2. CDR3 length: 14 residues. V shed 8 bases and J 5 bases; nucleotides not matched to a gene: 8. CDR1 is MNHEY, CDR2 SVGEGT, per germline. The CDR3 here is CASLGGGMDNEQFF. The CDR3 coding sequence is TGTGCCAGCCTGGGCGGGGGGATGGACAATGAGCAGTTCTTC.

This clonotype was counted many times. The gene calls are TRBV10-3 and TRBJ2-1, with 9 bases aligning to TRBD1. Looked up from germline, CDR1 is ENHRY and CDR2 is SYGVKD. Trimming cost V 5 bases and J 5 bases; bases outside gene matches: 13. The CDR3 consists of 17 residues. The CDR3 protein is CAISLSYPGTGNNEQFF. The CDR3 DNA reads as TGTGCCATCAGTCTCTCTTACCCCGGGACAGGGAACAATGAGCAGTTCTTC.

Ten or more counts support this clonotype. The DNA of the CDR3 is TGTGCCATCAGTGACCCGGGACTACTCTCCTACAATGAGCAGTTCTTC. Its translation is CAISDPGLLSYNEQFF. V gene TRBV10-3 combines with J gene TRBJ2-1; 7 bases are a match to TRBD2. With 3 bases clipped from V and 0 bases from J, the junction kept 5 bases outside the gene matches. The length of the CDR3 is 16 residues. The germline V gene encodes CDR1 ENHRY and CDR2 SYGVKD.

This clonotype was observed many times. This sequence joins TRBV5-1 and TRBJ2-1; TRBD2 aligns across 13 bases. Germline assignment: CDR1 SGHRS and CDR2 YFSETQ. The length of the CDR3 is 16 residues. The V and J ends lost 4 bases and 6 bases, in that order; junction bases with no gene match: 7. This CDR3 reads CASSATSGGALNEQFF. CDR3 nucleotide sequence: TGCGCCAGCAGCGCAACTAGCGGGGGGGCCCTCAATGAGCAGTTCTTC.

This clonotype was found many times. The chain is built from TRBV10-3 and TRBJ2-1, with TRBD2 identical over 10 bases. The ends lost 5 bases at V and 6 bases at J; junction bases unmatched: 4. This CDR3 is 14 amino acids long. The germline V gene encodes CDR1 ENHRY and CDR2 SYGVKD. In nucleotides, the CDR3 is TGTGCCATCAGTTCGAGCGGGGGGGCCAATGAGCAGTTCTTC. It translates to CAISSSGGANEQFF.

This clonotype was counted many times. The J gene is TRBJ1-2, the V gene TRBV20-1; possibly TRBD1 for D (5 bases). The CDR3 consists of 14 residues. Germline lookup yields CDR1 DFQATT and CDR2 SNEGSKA (reference sequence). V lost 6 bases and J 4 bases, leaving 18 bases between the germline ends. Here the CDR3 reads CSAFRERGGYGYTF. Here the CDR3 DNA reads TGCAGTGCATTCAGGGAAAGGGGCGGCTATGGCTACACCTTC.

This clonotype was picked up many times. V gene TRBV4-3 combines with J gene TRBJ2-7, with 11 bases aligning to TRBD1. Per the germline V gene, CDR1 is LGHNA and CDR2 is YSLEER. V lost 0 bases to trimming and J lost 4 bases; unmatched junction nucleotides: 2. The CDR3 is 15 amino acids. The CDR3 DNA is TGCGCCAGCAGCCAAGACGGACAGGGGGCGTACGAGCAGTACTTC. It specifies CASSQDGQGAYEQYF.

This clonotype was seen many times. The genes are TRBV12-3 or TRBV12-4 and TRBJ2-6; 9 positions agree with TRBD1. Losses at the gene ends were 6 bases for V and 0 bases for J; bases not matched to a gene: 3. The CDR3 totals 16 residues. CDR3 in DNA: TGTGCCAGCAGGGGGACAGGGTCCTCTGGGGCCAACGTCCTGACTTTC. As protein: CASRGTGSSGANVLTF.

In this sample, this clonotype turned up many times. The chain uses TRBV7-2 and TRBJ2-7, with D possibly TRBD1 on 6 matching bases. The ends were cut back, 11 bases at V and 3 bases at J, with 8 bases in the middle. CDR1 and CDR2 (germline): SGHTA, FQGNSA. This CDR3 has 10 amino acids. Here the CDR3 DNA reads TGTGCCCCCAGGGGCTACGAGCAGTACGTC. As protein: CAPRGYEQYV.

The table lists this clonotype with many counts. This chain connects TRBV24-1 to TRBJ2-5; no reliable D call. The CDR3 has 17 amino acids. Trimming left V 3 bases short and J 0 bases short, with 16 bases between. The germline V gene has CDR1 KGHDR and CDR2 SFDVKD. Written as DNA, the CDR3 is TGTGCCACCAGTGATGGCTCTTCAGGATCGTACCAAGAGACCCAGTACTTC. Translating gives CATSDGSSGSYQETQYF.

This clonotype was observed many times. The chain joins TRBV24-1 to TRBJ2-5; weak D call: TRBD1 (5 bases). Germline loops: CDR1 KGHDR, CDR2 SFDVKD. With 8 bases removed from V and 5 bases from J, the gap between germline ends came to 14 bases. The CDR3 sequence is 13 residues long. CDR3 protein: CATTAGRWETQYF. The CDR3, as DNA: TGTGCCACCACGGCAGGGCGATGGGAGACCCAGTACTTC.

Notes on this clonotype: With a much larger clone just one base away, this may be a read error. The rearrangement uses TRBV29-1 and TRBJ2-2, with TRBD2 as a possible D gene (6 bases). CDR3 size: 14 residues. From germline, CDR1 is SQVTM and CDR2 ANQGSEA. The CDR3 protein is CSGGDPFNTGQLFF. The DNA for the CDR3 is TGCAGCGGGGGGGATCCGTTTAACACCGGGCAGCTGTTTTTT.

The table lists this clonotype with many counts. This rearrangement joins TRBV5-1 to TRBJ1-2, with a tentative D call TRBD1 (5 bases). Trimming cost V 2 bases and J 3 bases, with 23 bases left between them. The germline CDR1 and CDR2 sequences are SGHRS and YFSETQ. The CDR3 covers 18 residues. The CDR3 sequence is CASSFAWGISASDYGYTF. In DNA form, the CDR3 reads TGCGCCAGCAGCTTTGCTTGGGGGATCTCGGCGTCCGACTATGGCTACACCTTC.

This clonotype was observed many times. V gene TRBV20-1 combines with J gene TRBJ2-1; 8 nucleotides align to TRBD2. Looked up from germline, CDR1 is DFQATT and CDR2 is SNEGSKA (reference sequence). V gave up 1 base and J gave up 4 bases; unmatched junction bases: 6. The CDR3 is made up of 15 amino acids. CDR3 residues: CSARAPGGAYNEQFF. The CDR3 bases are TGCAGTGCTAGAGCTCCCGGGGGGGCTTACAATGAGCAGTTCTTC.

This clonotype was observed many times. The chain links TRBV5-1 to TRBJ2-2; 11 bases align to TRBD2. V was clipped by 4 bases and J by 1 base; unmatched bases: 3. Germline V gene data show CDR1 as SGHRS and CDR2 as YFSETQ. This CDR3 spans 16 amino acids. The CDR3 coding sequence is TGCGCCAGCAGCCCAGGACTAGCGGGGAACACCGGGGAGCTGTTTTTT. Encoded protein: CASSPGLAGNTGELFF.

This clonotype has ten or more counts. The chain couples TRBV12-3 or TRBV12-4 to TRBJ2-5; maybe TRBD2 (5 bases). The germline V and J ends were trimmed by 1 base and 4 bases, with 16 bases remaining between them. The CDR3 runs to 16 residues. The CDR3 bases are TGTGCCAGCAGTTTAGGTGAAGGATTGGAGGCAGAGACCCAGTACTTC. Its protein product is CASSLGEGLEAETQYF.

In this sample, this clonotype turned up many times. The rearrangement links TRBV18 to TRBJ2-2; D is perhaps TRBD1 or TRBD2 (6 bases each). Trimming took off 0 bases at V and 9 bases at J, with 17 bases between the two ends. Germline V gene sequence: CDR1 KGHSH, CDR2 LQKENI. The CDR3 runs 16 residues. The CDR3 loop reads CASSPPEGGPHRELFF. CDR3 DNA: TGTGCCAGCTCACCACCTGAGGGGGGTCCCCACCGGGAGCTGTTTTTT.

This clonotype has a count of ten or more. DNA for the CDR3: TGCAGTGCTTCCCGCCCTAGCGGGGGTCAAGATACGCAGTATTTT. Encoded protein: CSASRPSGGQDTQYF. The chain combines TRBV20-1 with TRBJ2-3; 10 nucleotides align to TRBD2. This CDR3 spans 15 amino acids. The germline gives CDR1 DFQATT, CDR2 SNEGSKA (reference sequence). V trimming: 5 bases; J trimming: 5 bases; junction bases outside the gene matches: 10.

There are many counts of this clonotype. This rearrangement joins TRBV5-1 to TRBJ2-3; D remains unclear. This CDR3 comprises 15 residues. V was clipped by 0 bases and J by 4 bases, with 12 bases between them. CDR1 is SGHRS, CDR2 YFSETQ, per germline. The CDR3 nucleotides read TGCGCCAGCAGCTTGGAGTGGCAGCGCGCAGATACGCAGTATTTT. Its translation is CASSLEWQRADTQYF.